This T cell receptor (beta chain) is from a study of identifying expanded T cells in peripheral blood (dated by TCRdb to between 2017 and 2020). In the study overall: Four technical replicates, made by sequencing separate aliquots from the same pool of genomic DNA, were compared pairwise.

No immune events, such as infections, were documented for the healthy donors during the collection period. Blood repertoires from healthy donors were used as a training cohort for calibrating time-dependent variance in a beta-binomial model of differential abundance of T-cell clones. The training cohort comprised about ten healthy donors, 3 female and 7 male. An age range of roughly 29 to 64 years, with an average of 43 years, was recorded for the donors. Whole blood, obtained from a commercial supplier, was collected from each healthy donor at three time points spaced roughly 14 days apart. For immunosequencing, genomic DNA was extracted from whole blood that had not been sorted. What the study reported, not specific to this receptor: The beta-binomial model significantly reduced the number of clones called differentially abundant and the false-positive rate across all healthy-donor time intervals. Across all healthy donors, variance in clone template counts between approximately two-week samples was found to increase significantly with total template count. Around 1.3 differentially abundant clones were flagged by the binomial model between technical replicates, whereas about 16 and 20 were flagged over two weeks and four weeks, respectively. The authors expected that biological variance in healthy repertoires might rise further over much longer intervals, such as months to years.

TCRbeta CDR3 regions were profiled by bias-controlled multiplex PCR amplification of genomic DNA with the immunoSEQ Assay. As for the original processing: To quantify the absolute abundance of each unique TCRbeta CDR3 region, the sequences were collapsed and filtered. Differential abundance was assessed using a binomial (Fisher-equivalent) model and a beta-binomial model in which time-dependent variance fitted from healthy donors was added. Clones with fewer than 5 combined templates were excluded, and clones with Benjamini-Hochberg FDR below 0.01 were called differentially abundant. The form v = (b*log(k)+a)^2 was used to model beta-binomial variance as a function of total template count across the two samples. TCRdb provides this immuneACCESS table in a form limited to in-frame rearrangements. Some clones are lacking; in checked studies, under half of them reflect an unresolved V gene, and why the rest are absent is not known. The DNA was the basis for D and trimming; V, J and clone size are from that table. This sample has under 100,000 clones in its table, and roughly 90% of those were observed once. Around 7% of the sample belongs to the ten largest clones.

Concerning this clone: No antigen is known for it. Within one base of it there is no much larger clone, and no base qualities were kept.

Its CDR3 holds 11 amino acids, cysteine through phenylalanine. Only the CDR3 portion is preserved as DNA: 33 bases, with reading frame beginning at the first base. The germline V gene yields MNHEY for CDR1 and SVGAGI for CDR2. V is pared back by 5 bases and J by 4 bases, with 6 bases lying between the germline termini. The chain employs TRBV6-5 and TRBJ2-7; no D gene is confidently identified. Source material: blood. The sequence was obtained from a person aged 18 to 75 in good health. The CDR3 reads CASSEGYEQYF. The base sequence is TGTGCCAGCAGTGAAGGTTACGAGCAGTACTTC.